Presented here are 24 T cell receptor beta chains from one specimen sequenced in a study of T cell changes during pregnancy in multiple sclerosis. Only in-frame clones appear in the TCRdb table, and some are missing; sequencing was by immunoSEQ multiplex PCR. The table shows more than 70,000 clones, with approximately 89% occurring only once. The starting material was peripheral blood, obtained before pregnancy. These receptor sequences come from a female donor with multiple sclerosis, enrolled in a pregnancy study.

The V call is TRBV14, the J call TRBJ1-3; D call uncertain. Germline V gene data show CDR1 as SGHDN and CDR2 as FVKESK. CDR3 size: 16 residues. Trimming stripped 2 bases from V and 0 bases from J, with 11 bases between. The CDR3 bases are TGTGCCAGCAGCCAACTTCTCGCGTTCTCTGGAAACACCATATATTTT. Amino acids: CASSQLLAFSGNTIYF.

In its sample, this clone was seen once. The gene calls are TRBV4-3 and TRBJ2-3; a possible D gene is TRBD2 (6 bases). Trimming removed 1 base at V and 1 base at J, with 12 bases between. CDR1 and CDR2 from the germline V gene are LGHNA and YSLEER. The CDR3 has 16 residues. CDR3 loop: CASSQAKRVGTDTQYF. In DNA form, the CDR3 reads TGCGCCAGCAGCCAAGCAAAGCGGGTGGGCACAGATACGCAGTATTTT.

The CDR3 DNA reads as TGTGCCACCCCCGCCGGGGGGCAAACTGAAGCTTTCTTT. The encoded protein is CATPAGGQTEAFF. J is TRBJ1-1 and V is TRBV15; TRBD1 might be the D (6 bases). CDR3 size: 13 residues. CDR1 and CDR2 (germline): LNHNV, YYDKDF (reference sequence). V dropped 8 bases and J dropped 5 bases, with 15 bases sitting between them.

The genes are TRBV5-1 and TRBJ1-1; D may be TRBD1 (6 bases). There are 14 residues in the CDR3. Germline CDR1 SGHRS, CDR2 YFSETQ. The germline V and J ends were trimmed by 1 base and 1 base, with 8 bases remaining between them. CDR3 residues: CASSLRGQNTEAFF. CDR3 DNA: TGCGCCAGCAGCTTGCGGGGACAGAACACTGAAGCTTTCTTT.

J is TRBJ2-7 and V is TRBV20-1; D might be TRBD2 (5 bases). The CDR3 totals 10 residues. CDR1 and CDR2 (germline): DFQATT, SNEGSKA (reference sequence). Trimming shortened V by 8 bases and J by 7 bases, and 12 bases separated the two germline ends. The CDR3 loop reads CSTGPGEQYF. CDR3 nucleotide sequence: TGCAGTACGGGCCCGGGGGAGCAGTACTTC.

J is TRBJ2-7 and V is TRBV20-1, with D tentatively TRBD1 (6 bases). V was cut by 4 bases and J by 4 bases, with 8 bases left in between. From germline, CDR1 is DFQATT and CDR2 SNEGSKA (reference sequence). The CDR3 extends over 11 amino acids. CDR3 sequence (DNA): TGCAGTGCTACCCAGGGGTACGAGCAGTACTTC. This translates into CSATQGYEQYF.

The gene calls are TRBV6-4 and TRBJ2-1; 11 bases line up with TRBD1. The CDR3 has 14 residues. The V and J ends lost 2 bases and 6 bases, in that order; junction bases with no gene match: 0. Germline values: CDR1 MRHNA, CDR2 SNTAGT. The CDR3 loop reads CASSDGTGGNEQFF. The CDR3, as DNA: TGTGCCAGCAGTGACGGGACAGGGGGCAATGAGCAGTTCTTC.

This chain links TRBV28 with TRBJ2-1; 10 bases are a match to TRBD2. V lost 4 bases to trimming and J lost 0 bases; unmatched junction nucleotides: 9. Germline V gene data show CDR1 as MDHEN and CDR2 as SYDVKM. This CDR3 has 18 amino acids. In DNA, the CDR3 is TGTGCCAGCAGTTCCGGGACTAGCGTTTTGAGCTCCTACAATGAGCAGTTCTTC. Amino acids: CASSSGTSVLSSYNEQFF.

The CDR3: CASSMGQLVPNQPQHF. In DNA form, the CDR3 reads TGTGCCAGTAGTATGGGACAGCTGGTTCCCAATCAGCCCCAGCATTTT. V is TRBV19 and J is TRBJ1-5; 7 nucleotides match TRBD1. The CDR3 is made up of 16 amino acids. The germline V gene encodes CDR1 LNHDA and CDR2 SQIVND (reference sequence). Trimming cost V 3 bases and J 3 bases; bases outside gene matches: 8.

The V and J genes are TRBV9 and TRBJ2-1; 10 bases are shared with TRBD2. The junction had 5 bases not matched to a gene; V was cut back by 0 bases and J by 8 bases. Germline V gene sequence: CDR1 SGDLS, CDR2 YYNGEE. CDR3 length equals 15 residues. CDR3 nucleotide sequence: TGTGCCAGCAGCGTAGGGAGCGGGGGGGCCCATGAGCAGTTCTTC. Encoded protein: CASSVGSGGAHEQFF. Filled out from reference TRBV9 and TRBJ2-1, the complete variable domain reads DSGVTQTPKHLITATGQRVTLRCSPRSGDLSVYWYQQSLDQGLQFLIQYYNGEERAKGNILERFSAQQFPDLHSELNLSSLELGDSALYFCASSVGSGGAHEQFFGPGTRLTVL.

J is TRBJ1-1 and V is TRBV19, with D possibly TRBD1 on 6 matching bases. The V and J ends lost 6 bases and 6 bases respectively, with 14 bases between them. This CDR3 is 13 amino acids long. CDR1 is LNHDA, CDR2 SQIVND, per germline (reference sequence). CDR3 DNA: TGTGCCAGTAGAACTTCAGGGGTTTCTGAAGCTTTCTTT. This gives the protein CASRTSGVSEAFF.

The chain is built from TRBV7-3 and TRBJ2-5, with 16 bases aligning to TRBD2. Per the germline V gene, CDR1 is SGHTA and CDR2 is FQGTGA. The trim removed 2 bases at V and 3 bases at J, leaving 0 bases unmatched. The CDR3 length is 16 residues. CDR3 in DNA: TGTGCCAGCAGCTTAGGGACTAGCGGGGGGGAAGAGACCCAGTACTTC. Translating it yields CASSLGTSGGEETQYF.

This chain connects TRBV6-1 to TRBJ2-3; a possible D gene is TRBD2 (5 bases). Trimming cost V 5 bases and J 2 bases, with 14 bases left between them. The CDR3 runs to 15 residues. CDR1 and CDR2 from the germline V gene are MNHNS and SASEGT. CDR3 sequence: CASSNPGSNTDTQYF. In DNA form, the CDR3 reads TGTGCCAGCAGTAACCCGGGATCAAACACAGATACGCAGTATTTT.

The chain links TRBV25-1 to TRBJ1-3; D gene unclear. Deletions cut 0 bases from V and 4 bases from J, with 10 bases between. This CDR3 comprises 15 residues. Looked up from germline, CDR1 is MGHDK and CDR2 is SYGVNS. The CDR3 sequence is CASSEYPGGGNTIYF. The CDR3 DNA reads as TGTGCCAGCAGTGAATATCCAGGAGGCGGAAACACCATATATTTT. Using reference TRBV25-1 and TRBJ1-3 for the parts outside the CDR3, the full variable domain is EADIYQTPRYLVIGTGKKITLECSQTMGHDKMYWYQQDPGMELHLIHYSYGVNSTEKGDLSSESTVSRIRTEHFPLTLESARPSHTSQYLCASSEYPGGGNTIYFGEGSWLTVV.

The chain recombines TRBV7-6 with TRBJ1-2; perhaps TRBD1 as D (6 bases). Germline-derived CDR1 and CDR2 are SGHVS and FNYEAQ. V shed 1 base and J shed 2 bases, with 11 bases lying between them. The CDR3 is 15 amino acids. The CDR3 DNA reads as TGTGCCAGCAGCTTAGGGGCAGGGGACAACTATGGCTACACCTTC. Its protein product is CASSLGAGDNYGYTF. The variable domain in full, completed from reference TRBV7-6 and TRBJ1-2, reads GAGVSQSPRYKVTKRGQDVALRCDPISGHVSLYWYRQALGQGPEFLTYFNYEAQQDKSGLPNDRFSAERPEGSISTLTIQRTEQRDSAMYRCASSLGAGDNYGYTFGSGTRLTVV.

The gene calls are TRBV9 and TRBJ1-3; 12 bases match TRBD1. Germline values: CDR1 SGDLS, CDR2 YYNGEE. The CDR3 has 18 residues. With V trimmed by 8 bases and J by 0 bases, 12 bases remained unmatched. The CDR3 nucleotides read TGTGCCAGTAGCACCGGGACAGGGGGCTATAGCTCTGGAAACACCATATATTTT. It is translated as CASSTGTGGYSSGNTIYF. The whole variable domain, remainder taken from reference TRBV9 and TRBJ1-3, is DSGVTQTPKHLITATGQRVTLRCSPRSGDLSVYWYQQSLDQGLQFLIQYYNGEERAKGNILERFSAQQFPDLHSELNLSSLELGDSALYFCASSTGTGGYSSGNTIYFGEGSWLTVV.

Turning to this clone: The germline gene is not matched at one end of the junction; a read error may be the cause. The chain couples TRBV9 to TRBJ2-2, with no clear D. The CDR3 contains 11 residues. CDR1 is SGDLS and CDR2 is YYNGEE in the germline V gene. The CDR3 sequence is CASTNSGELFF. CDR3 bases: TGTGCCAGCACCAACAGCGGGGAGCTGTTTTTT.

This chain uses TRBV7-2 with TRBJ2-3; 9 bases line up with TRBD1. From germline, CDR1 is SGHTA and CDR2 FQGNSA. The CDR3 totals 15 residues. Trimming cost V 6 bases and J 2 bases; bases outside gene matches: 6. The CDR3 DNA sequence: TGTGCCAGCAGGGACAGGGGCGGAATCACAGATACGCAGTATTTT. Protein sequence: CASRDRGGITDTQYF.

The chain couples TRBV7-3 to TRBJ2-7, with a tentative D call TRBD1 (6 bases). There are 15 residues in the CDR3. V lost 2 bases and J 3 bases, leaving 14 bases between the germline ends. From germline, CDR1 is SGHTA and CDR2 FQGTGA. CDR3: CASSLRSGQYYEQYF. The CDR3 bases are TGTGCCAGCAGCTTACGGTCGGGACAATACTACGAGCAGTACTTC.

There are a few counts of this clone. The chain carries TRBV30 and TRBJ1-1; 8 bases agree with TRBD1. V lost 5 bases, J lost 1 base, and 3 bases stayed unmatched. The CDR3 is 13 residues long. Germline-derived CDR1 and CDR2 are GTSNPN and SVGIG (reference sequence). The CDR3 nucleotides read TGTGCCTGGGATGGGACAGGGAACACTGAAGCTTTCTTT. It specifies CAWDGTGNTEAFF.

The chain combines TRBV4-2 with TRBJ2-1, with a weak D call TRBD2 (5 bases). Germline V gene lookup returns CDR1 LGHNA and CDR2 YNFKEQ. Trimming shortened V by 5 bases and J by 1 base, and 12 bases separated the two germline ends. The CDR3 totals 15 residues. This CDR3 reads CASSSLRDSYNEQFF. CDR3 coding DNA: TGTGCCAGCAGCTCACTCCGGGATTCCTACAATGAGCAGTTCTTC.

This chain connects TRBV14 to TRBJ1-6; 9 positions match TRBD1. Germline V gene lookup returns CDR1 SGHDN and CDR2 FVKESK. V lost 2 bases to trimming and J lost 7 bases; unmatched junction nucleotides: 6. The CDR3 is 16 amino acids. The CDR3 sequence: CASSQRNGQGNSPLHF. CDR3 in DNA: TGTGCCAGCAGCCAACGGAACGGACAGGGGAATTCACCCCTCCACTTT.

This chain connects TRBV10-3 to TRBJ2-3; D unresolved. This CDR3 contains 12 residues. V lost 2 bases and J 5 bases, leaving 5 bases between the germline ends. Germline V lookup: CDR1 ENHRY, CDR2 SYGVKD. The CDR3 DNA reads as TGTGCCATCAGTGAGCTCAGAGATACGCAGTATTTT. Its protein is CAISELRDTQYF.

The rearrangement links TRBV7-6 to TRBJ2-2; D possibly corresponds to TRBD1 (7 bases). This CDR3 region has 14 residues. CDR1 is SGHVS and CDR2 is FNYEAQ in the germline V gene. V lost 5 bases and J 5 bases, leaving 12 bases between the germline ends. CDR3 in amino acids: CASSRGTETGELFF. DNA of the CDR3: TGTGCCAGCAGCCGGGGGACAGAGACCGGGGAGCTGTTTTTT. Full variable domain (outside the CDR3, taken from reference TRBV7-6 and TRBJ2-2): GAGVSQSPRYKVTKRGQDVALRCDPISGHVSLYWYRQALGQGPEFLTYFNYEAQQDKSGLPNDRFSAERPEGSISTLTIQRTEQRDSAMYRCASSRGTETGELFFGEGSRLTVL.